Listed below are T cell receptor beta chains from one sample, sequenced in a study of radiotherapy plus CTLA-4 blockade in lung cancer. Assay: immunoSEQ multiplex PCR; the TCRdb copy retains only in-frame clones and omits some. The sample consists of some 45,000 clones, roughly four fifths of them appearing once. The material was peripheral blood, obtained from a patient treated with radiotherapy plus ipilimumab. All receptors derive from a human donor with non-small cell lung cancer who had stable disease on radiotherapy plus ipilimumab. CDR3s include the opening cysteine and the closing phenylalanine or tryptophan. The order of the fields is V gene, clone size, J gene, D gene, CDR3 DNA, CDR3 protein. D genes are given only for firm matches. The size field is filled for only some rows; it gives once, few, many or a size class.

v_gene: TRBV4-1
abundance: NA
j_gene: TRBJ1-2
d_gene: NA
CDR3nt: TGCGCCAGCAGCCAAGCCGTGCTCGGGTGGGCTAACTATGGCTACACCTTC
CDR3aa: CASSQAVLGWANYGYTF

v_gene: TRBV19
abundance: NA
j_gene: TRBJ2-2
d_gene: NA
CDR3nt: TGTGCCAGTAGTATAGGTACGAACACCGGGGAGCTGTTTTTT
CDR3aa: CASSIGTNTGELFF

v_gene: TRBV5-1
abundance: NA
j_gene: TRBJ2-5
d_gene: NA
CDR3nt: TGCGCCAGCAGCTTGGAGGGGGAGTACCAAGAGACCCAGTACTTC
CDR3aa: CASSLEGEYQETQYF

v_gene: TRBV7-8
abundance: NA
j_gene: TRBJ2-5
d_gene: NA
CDR3nt: TGTGCCAGCAGCCAGAGCGGCCAGTTCCAAGAGACCCAGTACTTC
CDR3aa: CASSQSGQFQETQYF

v_gene: TRBV18
abundance: NA
j_gene: TRBJ1-3
d_gene: NA
CDR3nt: TGTGCCAGCTCACCAATGTCCGGAACTGGAAACACCATATATTTT
CDR3aa: CASSPMSGTGNTIYF

v_gene: TRBV19
abundance: NA
j_gene: TRBJ1-1
d_gene: TRBD1
CDR3nt: TGTGCCAGTAGTATGACTTCCGGACAGGGCCGGGCTGAAGCTTTCTTT
CDR3aa: CASSMTSGQGRAEAFF

v_gene: TRBV2
abundance: once
j_gene: TRBJ2-5
d_gene: NA
CDR3nt: TGTGCCAGCAGTGGGGCGGAACACCTGTACCAAGAGACCCAGTACTTC
CDR3aa: CASSGAEHLYQETQYF

v_gene: TRBV18
abundance: NA
j_gene: TRBJ1-4
d_gene: NA
CDR3nt: TGTGCCAGCTCACTCACGGGGTGGACTAATGAAAAACTGTTTTTT
CDR3aa: CASSLTGWTNEKLFF

v_gene: TRBV30
abundance: NA
j_gene: TRBJ2-1
d_gene: NA
CDR3nt: TGTGCCTGGAGTGTAGGAGGGTCCGATGAGCAGTTCTTC
CDR3aa: CAWSVGGSDEQFF

v_gene: TRBV10-3
abundance: NA
j_gene: TRBJ2-2
d_gene: NA
CDR3nt: TGTGCCTCCCAGGGGATCCGGAACACCGGGGAGCTGTTTTTT
CDR3aa: CASQGIRNTGELFF

v_gene: TRBV19
abundance: NA
j_gene: TRBJ1-2
d_gene: NA
CDR3nt: TGTGCCAGTAGTATTGTGAACTATGGCTACACCTTC
CDR3aa: CASSIVNYGYTF

v_gene: TRBV19
abundance: few
j_gene: TRBJ1-5
d_gene: NA
CDR3nt: TGTGCCAGTGCTCCGCGGGGGGAATTGGCGAGCAATCAGCCCCAGCATTTT
CDR3aa: CASAPRGELASNQPQHF

v_gene: TRBV10-1
abundance: NA
j_gene: TRBJ2-2
d_gene: TRBD2
CDR3nt: TGCGCCAGCAGTGAGCGGGGGGTCGCCGGGGAGCTGTTTTTT
CDR3aa: CASSERGVAGELFF

v_gene: TRBV27
abundance: once
j_gene: TRBJ2-1
d_gene: TRBD2
CDR3nt: TGTGCCAGCAGTTTACGGGGCGGGGGGCCGAATGAGCAGTTCTTC
CDR3aa: CASSLRGGGPNEQFF

v_gene: TRBV9
abundance: once
j_gene: TRBJ2-7
d_gene: TRBD1
CDR3nt: TGTGCCAGCAGCGCCACAGGGGGGCCAACCTACGAGCAGTACTTC
CDR3aa: CASSATGGPTYEQYF